These 21 T cell receptor beta chains came from one sample sequenced in a study of T cells in Graves' hyperthyroidism and ophthalmopathy (dated 2019 in TCRdb). The library relied on multiplex PCR. The sequencing machine was an Illumina HiSeq 2000. TCR beta CDR3 regions were amplified from RNA transcripts. A first-round RT-PCR of the TCR CDR3 used the HTBI primer set with the Qiagen OneStep RT-PCR kit. TCRdb reanalyzed the raw reads on its own, using fastp at Q25 for trimming and MiXCR for clone calling, and kept in-frame beta chains. One record per CDR3 amino acid sequence lists the most common genes and DNA. Across this sample there are hundreds of thousands of distinct CDR3 sequences, with approximately 15% seen only once. The ten top clones hold about 17% of the sample. Sequenced: blood. The receptors derive from a woman younger than 35 with Graves' hyperthyroidism.

This clonotype occurred many times. This rearrangement joins TRBV5-1 to TRBJ2-1, with D maybe TRBD1 (5 bases). CDR3 length equals 17 residues. Between the trimmed V and J ends, which lost 1 base and 4 bases, there was a span of 18 bases. Germline CDR1 is SGHRS and CDR2 is YFSETQ. The CDR3, as DNA: TGCGCCAGCAGCTTGAGTTCAGGACACGCTCTTTACAATGAGCAGTTCTTC. It specifies CASSLSSGHALYNEQFF.

The genes are TRBV4-1 and TRBJ2-4; D possibly corresponds to TRBD2 (5 bases). With 3 bases removed from V and 0 bases from J, the gap between germline ends came to 18 bases. Germline CDR1 MGHRA, CDR2 YSYEKL. This CDR3 spans 18 amino acids. CDR3: CASSHSVEGDLAKNIQYF. For the CDR3, the DNA is TGCGCCAGCAGCCATAGCGTTGAAGGTGACCTAGCCAAAAACATTCAGTACTTC.

The chain couples TRBV5-1 to TRBJ2-1; 13 nucleotides match TRBD2. From germline, CDR1 is SGHRS and CDR2 YFSETQ. This CDR3 has 16 amino acids. Trimming at V came to 3 bases and at J to 4 bases, leaving 4 bases not matched to a gene. As DNA, the CDR3 is TGCGCCAGCAGCTCCGGGACTAGCGGGACGTACAATGAGCAGTTCTTC. Translated, it gives CASSSGTSGTYNEQFF. Together with reference TRBV5-1 and TRBJ2-1, the CDR3 gives the full variable domain: KAGVTQTPRYLIKTRGQQVTLSCSPISGHRSVSWYQQTPGQGLQFLFEYFSETQRNKGNFPGRFSGRQFSNSRSEMNVSTLELGDSALYLCASSSGTSGTYNEQFFGPGTRLTVL.

The table lists this clonotype with many counts. The chain has TRBV27 and TRBJ2-5; 16 nucleotides match TRBD2. The CDR3 is 19 amino acids. Per the germline V gene, CDR1 is MNHEY and CDR2 is SMNVEV (reference sequence). The V gene end was trimmed by 6 bases and the J gene end by 7 bases; junction bases not matched to a gene: 17. CDR3 nucleotide sequence: TGTGCCAGCAGCCACCACCCCGGGACTAGCGGGAGGGCCCGTGTGACCCAGTACTTC. Translating gives CASSHHPGTSGRARVTQYF.

This clonotype was counted many times. The chain employs TRBV18 and TRBJ1-5; D gene unclear. The CDR3 spans 15 residues. Germline V gives CDR1 KGHSH, CDR2 LQKENI. Trimming left V 3 bases short and J 10 bases short, with 19 bases between. This CDR3 reads CASSPTDGLQGPQHF. The CDR3 DNA follows: TGTGCCAGCTCACCGACGGACGGCCTTCAAGGTCCCCAGCATTTT.

This clonotype has ten or more counts. The chain joins TRBV11-2 to TRBJ2-7, with unresolved D. V gave up 1 base and J gave up 6 bases, with 10 bases separating them. Germline values: CDR1 SGHAT, CDR2 FQNNGV. This CDR3 region has 13 residues. CDR3 protein: CASSLARAAEQYF. In DNA form, the CDR3 reads TGTGCCAGCAGCTTAGCACGGGCAGCCGAGCAGTACTTC.

The rearrangement joins TRBV20-1 to TRBJ2-3; possibly TRBD1 for D (6 bases). CDR3 length: 14 residues. Trimming took 3 bases from V and 2 from J, leaving 12 bases between them. Germline assignment: CDR1 DFQATT and CDR2 SNEGSKA (reference sequence). The CDR3 DNA sequence: TGCAGTGCTAGTGTGGACAGCTTCACAGATACGCAGTATTTT. Its protein product is CSASVDSFTDTQYF.

This clonotype was observed at least ten times. This chain's CDR3 is CASSWDSYTDTQYF. The CDR3 DNA follows: TGTGCCAGCAGCTGGGACTCTTACACAGATACGCAGTATTTT. J is TRBJ2-3 and V is TRBV12-3 or TRBV12-4; a weak D match, TRBD2 (6 bases). The CDR3 sequence is 14 residues long. V was pared by 6 bases and J by 2 bases, with 12 bases between.

The chain is built from TRBV14 and TRBJ1-3; unclear D gene. Trimming left V 6 bases short and J 2 bases short, with 11 bases between. Germline loops: CDR1 SGHDN, CDR2 FVKESK. The CDR3 runs 14 residues. The CDR3 DNA sequence: TGTGCCAGCAGGGGCAACGGGCCTGGAAACACCATATATTTT. Its translation is CASRGNGPGNTIYF.

This clonotype has only a few counts. The J gene is TRBJ1-5, the V gene TRBV6-2 or TRBV6-3; D uncertain. The CDR3 is made up of 14 amino acids. In germline, CDR1 is MNHEY, CDR2 SVGEGT. The ends were cut back, 2 bases at V and 3 bases at J, with 8 bases in the middle. CDR3 DNA: TGTGCCAGCAGTTACACAAGTATCAATCAGCCCCAGCATTTT. Translation gives CASSYTSINQPQHF.

This clonotype was observed a few times. The chain employs TRBV2 and TRBJ2-5, with a tentative D call TRBD1 (5 bases). Per germline, CDR1 SNHLY and CDR2 FYNNEI. V lost 7 bases and J 5 bases, leaving 14 bases between the germline ends. CDR3 length: 13 amino acids. The chain's CDR3 is CASIQGILETQYF. CDR3 bases: TGTGCCAGCATCCAGGGCATTCTGGAGACCCAGTACTTC.

A word on this clonotype: At one end the junction does not follow the germline gene, possibly because of a read error. The J gene is TRBJ2-7, the V gene TRBV30; TRBD2 might be the D (5 bases). The germline gives CDR1 GTSNPN, CDR2 SVGIG (reference sequence). The CDR3 has 13 amino acids. This CDR3 is CASSGRFYDEQHF. The CDR3 bases are TGTGCCTCTTCGGGGAGATTCTACGACGAGCAGCACTTC.

This clonotype was detected ten times or more. V usage is TRBV12-3 or TRBV12-4 and J usage is TRBJ2-2; 8 positions agree with TRBD2. V shed 1 base and J 5 bases; nucleotides not matched to a gene: 9. This CDR3 has 17 amino acids. CDR3 loop: CASSLVLGLAGTGELFF. The CDR3 region has the DNA TGTGCCAGCAGTTTAGTTCTCGGACTAGCTGGTACCGGGGAGCTGTTTTTT.

The sample holds a few counts of this clonotype. The chain is built from TRBV6-2 or TRBV6-3 and TRBJ2-3, with a tentative D call TRBD1 (6 bases). Germline values: CDR1 MNHEY, CDR2 SVGEGT. V dropped 8 bases and J dropped 4 bases, with 16 bases sitting between them. The CDR3 is 14 residues long. The CDR3 loop is CASEIQGWSDTQYF. CDR3 nucleotide sequence: TGTGCCAGCGAAATCCAGGGGTGGTCAGATACGCAGTATTTT.

This clonotype has a count of ten or more. J is TRBJ1-2 and V is TRBV2; 9 nucleotides match TRBD1. The CDR3 covers 13 residues. Germline V gene data show CDR1 as SNHLY and CDR2 as FYNNEI. The trim removed 5 bases at V and 3 bases at J, leaving 1 base unmatched. CDR3: CASSRTGDYGYTF. CDR3 coding DNA: TGTGCCAGCAGTAGGACAGGGGACTATGGCTACACCTTC.

This clonotype was recorded many times. The chain combines TRBV3-1 with TRBJ1-5; unclear D gene. Germline V gene sequence: CDR1 LGHDT, CDR2 YNNKEL (reference sequence). Trimming stripped 2 bases from V and 2 bases from J, with 13 bases between. This CDR3 region has 16 residues. The CDR3 region has the DNA TGTGCCAGCAGCCAAAAAGGGCCTTTGGGCAATCAGCCCCAGCATTTT. Translating it yields CASSQKGPLGNQPQHF.

The chain uses TRBV19 and TRBJ2-1; D is uncertain. V was clipped by 5 bases and J by 6 bases, with 14 bases between them. The CDR3 covers 14 residues. The germline V gene has CDR1 LNHDA and CDR2 SQIVND (reference sequence). DNA of the CDR3: TGTGCCAGTAGTTGGGCGTGGGAAGGCAATGAGCAGTTCTTC. Translated: CASSWAWEGNEQFF.

The V gene is TRBV15, the J gene TRBJ2-5, with D possibly matching TRBD1 (5 bases). This CDR3 is 15 amino acids long. Trimming shortened V by 0 bases and J by 4 bases, and 12 bases separated the two germline ends. CDR1 and CDR2 from the germline V gene are LNHNV and YYDKDF (reference sequence). CDR3 DNA: TGTGCCACCAGCAGAGACAGGGATACACGAGAGACCCAGTACTTC. Translated, it gives CATSRDRDTRETQYF. Drawing the rest from reference TRBV15 and TRBJ2-5, the complete variable domain is DAMVIQNPRYQVTQFGKPVTLSCSQTLNHNVMYWYQQKSSQAPKLLFHYYDKDFNNEADTPDNFQSRRPNTSFCFLDIRSPGLGDTAMYLCATSRDRDTRETQYFGPGTRLLVL.

In its sample, this clonotype was seen many times. The V gene is TRBV28, the J gene TRBJ2-1; 7 nucleotides line up with TRBD2. V dropped 4 bases and J dropped 0; count of bases not matched to a gene: 6. This CDR3 has 16 residues. Germline CDR1 reads MDHEN; CDR2 reads SYDVKM. This CDR3 reads CASSSPRGGSYNEQFF. The CDR3 nucleotides are TGTGCCAGCAGTTCCCCTCGCGGGGGCTCCTACAATGAGCAGTTCTTC.

This clonotype was recorded at least ten times. The chain carries TRBV28 and TRBJ1-1; 10 bases line up with TRBD1. Germline V gene data show CDR1 as MDHEN and CDR2 as SYDVKM. The CDR3 is 18 amino acids. After removal of 6 bases from V and 2 bases from J, the junction contained 15 bases not matched to a gene. CDR3 nucleotide sequence: TGTGCCAGCAGACAGACAGGGGGCTTATTCAGACCCAACACTGAAGCTTTCTTT. Translated, it gives CASRQTGGLFRPNTEAFF.

V usage is TRBV27 and J usage is TRBJ2-1; 10 bases agree with TRBD2. Germline assignment: CDR1 MNHEY and CDR2 SMNVEV (reference sequence). CDR3 length equals 15 residues. The V and J ends lost 6 bases and 7 bases, in that order; junction bases with no gene match: 9. The DNA of the CDR3 is TGTGCCAGCAGCCTAAGCGGGAGGGCGGGTAATGAGCAGTTCTTC. This encodes CASSLSGRAGNEQFF.